The 12 T cell receptor beta chains below were found in one sample sequenced in a study of blood T cell repertoires in COVID-19 (dated by TCRdb to between 2020 and 2021). Library preparation was by the immunoSEQ multiplex PCR assay. In its TCRdb copy, this immuneACCESS table keeps in-frame sequences only and misses some clones. Where compared with another copy, unresolved V genes explain less than half of these, and the others have no known cause. Counted in this sample were hundreds of thousands of clones; less than 90% of them appeared once. The ten largest clones represent less than 3% of the sample. The specimen was PBMCs or T cells enriched from blood (not recorded which). These receptors all come from a woman aged 45-60 years who had recovered from COVID-19.

The chain joins TRBV6-5 to TRBJ1-2; D gene unclear. Germline loops: CDR1 MNHEY, CDR2 SVGAGI. The CDR3 loop spans 16 amino acids. Trimming shortened V by 0 bases and J by 2 bases, and 13 bases separated the two germline ends. Here the CDR3 reads CASSYSARRGNYGYTF. CDR3 bases: TGTGCCAGCAGTTACTCGGCCAGACGAGGGAACTATGGCTACACCTTC.

This sequence joins TRBV6-4 and TRBJ2-1, with 11 bases that match TRBD2. The germline V gene has CDR1 MRHNA and CDR2 SNTAGT. The CDR3 covers 17 residues. V lost 4 bases to trimming and J lost 1 base; unmatched junction nucleotides: 6. The chain's CDR3 is CASSVNLAGGSYNEQFF. In DNA, the CDR3 is TGTGCCAGCAGTGTAAATCTAGCGGGAGGTTCCTACAATGAGCAGTTCTTC.

The chain links TRBV25-1 to TRBJ1-5; tentatively, D is TRBD1 (5 bases). This CDR3 has 14 amino acids. Trimming pared 0 bases from V and 8 bases from J, leaving 11 bases between. Germline assignment: CDR1 MGHDK and CDR2 SYGVNS. The CDR3 is CASSEYPGRKPQHF. CDR3 sequence (DNA): TGTGCCAGCAGTGAATACCCAGGGCGCAAGCCCCAGCATTTT.

The J gene is TRBJ1-1, the V gene TRBV6-5, with D perhaps TRBD1 (5 bases). The germline CDR1 and CDR2 sequences are MNHEY and SVGAGI. The V end was cut by 2 bases, the J end by 1 base, with 11 bases between. This CDR3 is built from 15 residues. Here the CDR3 DNA reads TGTGCCAGCAGTTACCAGGGTTCCGGGAACACTGAAGCTTTCTTT. This gives the protein CASSYQGSGNTEAFF.

The chain links TRBV4-2 to TRBJ1-1, with a possible D match to TRBD1 (5 bases). The CDR3 has 15 amino acids. V lost 0 bases to trimming and J lost 3 bases, with 11 bases between them. Germline V gene lookup returns CDR1 LGHNA and CDR2 YNFKEQ. The CDR3 spells CASSQEARVYTEAFF. The CDR3, as DNA: TGTGCCAGCAGCCAAGAGGCCAGGGTCTACACTGAAGCTTTCTTT.

V and J are TRBV27 and TRBJ2-1; tentative D call: TRBD2 (7 bases). Germline lookup yields CDR1 MNHEY and CDR2 SMNVEV (reference sequence). The CDR3 extends over 19 amino acids. V lost 3 bases and J lost 6, with 27 bases in between. The CDR3 sequence is CASSFSMTWGREFRNEQFF. The CDR3 region has the DNA TGTGCCAGCAGTTTTTCAATGACCTGGGGGCGGGAGTTCCGCAATGAGCAGTTCTTC.

V is TRBV20-1 and J is TRBJ2-1; possible D gene TRBD2, 5 bases. Germline V CDR1 and CDR2: DFQATT, SNEGSKA (reference sequence). V was pared by 0 bases and J by 13 bases, with 10 bases between. This CDR3 has 11 amino acids. CDR3: CSARDLAEQFF. CDR3 DNA sequence: TGCAGTGCTAGAGATCTAGCTGAACAGTTCTTC.

In this sample, this clone turned up once. Other DNA sequences within the sample encode an identical CDR3. The chain has TRBV7-9 and TRBJ1-2, with D uncertain. The CDR3 is 12 amino acids. Germline V gene sequence: CDR1 SEHNR, CDR2 FQNEAQ (reference sequence). V lost 3 bases and J lost 4, with 6 bases in between. The CDR3 reads CASSFTGYGYTF. The CDR3 nucleotides are TGTGCCAGCAGCTTCACGGGCTATGGCTACACCTTC. The full variable domain, in which reference TRBV7-9 and TRBJ1-2 provide the parts outside the CDR3, is DTGVSQNPRHKITKRGQNVTFRCDPISEHNRLYWYRQTLGQGPEFLTYFQNEAQLEKSRLLSDRFSAERPKGSFSTLEIQRTEQGDSAMYLCASSFTGYGYTFGSGTRLTVV.

The chain is built from TRBV14 and TRBJ2-1; 11 bases map to TRBD2. This CDR3 comprises 20 residues. Germline V lookup: CDR1 SGHDN, CDR2 FVKESK. Trimming removed 1 base from V and 2 bases from J; junction bases left unmatched: 13. The CDR3 bases are TGTGCCAGCAGCCAAGGGGCTAGCGGGAGGCGAATCCTCCCCTACAATGAGCAGTTCTTC. It specifies CASSQGASGRRILPYNEQFF.

The gene calls are TRBV29-1 and TRBJ2-7; perhaps TRBD1 as D (6 bases). CDR3 length: 14 residues. Germline V gene lookup returns CDR1 SQVTM and CDR2 ANQGSEA. V was cut by 6 bases and J by 2 bases, with 17 bases left in between. CDR3 bases: TGCAGCGTCGCTCCTTCGACAGGAACCTACGAGCAGTACTTC. Translated, it gives CSVAPSTGTYEQYF.

This chain joins TRBV5-5 and TRBJ1-3; D is perhaps TRBD1 (6 bases). The CDR3 extends over 14 amino acids. From germline, CDR1 is SGHKS and CDR2 YYEKEE (reference sequence). V gave up 2 bases and J gave up 2 bases, with 8 bases separating them. The CDR3 nucleotides are TGTGCCAGCAGCTTACAGGGTACTGGAAACACCATATATTTT. Its translation is CASSLQGTGNTIYF.

This chain connects TRBV7-2 to TRBJ2-7; 9 bases fit TRBD1. Trimming took 5 bases from V and 3 from J; bases not matched to a gene: 2. Germline-derived CDR1 and CDR2 are SGHTA and FQGNSA. This CDR3 is built from 13 residues. CDR3 nucleotides: TGTGCCAGCAGCCGGGACAGGGACTACGAGCAGTACTTC. As protein: CASSRDRDYEQYF.